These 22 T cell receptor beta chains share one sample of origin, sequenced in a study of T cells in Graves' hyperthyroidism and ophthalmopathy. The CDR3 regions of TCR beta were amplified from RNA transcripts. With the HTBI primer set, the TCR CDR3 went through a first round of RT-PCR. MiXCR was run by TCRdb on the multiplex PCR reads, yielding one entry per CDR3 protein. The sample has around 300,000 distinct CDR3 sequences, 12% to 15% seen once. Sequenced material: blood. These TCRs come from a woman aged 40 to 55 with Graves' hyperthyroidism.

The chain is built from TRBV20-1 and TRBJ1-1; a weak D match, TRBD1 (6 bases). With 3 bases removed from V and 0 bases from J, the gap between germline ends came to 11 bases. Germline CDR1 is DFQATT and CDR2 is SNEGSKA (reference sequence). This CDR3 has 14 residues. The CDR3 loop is CSARQGIMNTEAFF. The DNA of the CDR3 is TGCAGTGCTAGGCAGGGGATCATGAACACTGAAGCTTTCTTT.

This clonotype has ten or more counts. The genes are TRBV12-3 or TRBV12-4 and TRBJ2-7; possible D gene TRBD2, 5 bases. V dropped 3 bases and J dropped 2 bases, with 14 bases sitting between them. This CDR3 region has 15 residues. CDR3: CASSLGADLPYEQYF. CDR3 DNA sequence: TGTGCCAGCAGTTTGGGAGCGGACCTCCCCTACGAGCAGTACTTC.

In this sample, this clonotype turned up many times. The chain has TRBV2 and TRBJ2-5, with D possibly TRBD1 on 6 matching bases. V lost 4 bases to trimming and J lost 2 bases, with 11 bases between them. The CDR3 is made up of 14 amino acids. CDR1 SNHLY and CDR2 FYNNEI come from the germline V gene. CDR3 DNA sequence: TGTGCCAGCAGTGTAATGGGACAACAAGAGACCCAGTACTTC. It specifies CASSVMGQQETQYF.

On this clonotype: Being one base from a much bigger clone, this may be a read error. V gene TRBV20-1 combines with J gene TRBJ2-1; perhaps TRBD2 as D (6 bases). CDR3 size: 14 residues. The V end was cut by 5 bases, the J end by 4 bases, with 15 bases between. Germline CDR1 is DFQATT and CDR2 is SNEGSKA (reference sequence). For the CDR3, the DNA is TGCAGTGCTCATGAGATGGCGGGGTACAATGAGCAGTTCTTC. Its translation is CSAHEMAGYNEQFF.

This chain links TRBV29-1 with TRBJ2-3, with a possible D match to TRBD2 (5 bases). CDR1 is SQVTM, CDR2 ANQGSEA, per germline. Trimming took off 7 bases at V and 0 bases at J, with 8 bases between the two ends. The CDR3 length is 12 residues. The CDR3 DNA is TGCAGCGCTAGGACTAGCACAGATACGCAGTATTTT. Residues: CSARTSTDTQYF.

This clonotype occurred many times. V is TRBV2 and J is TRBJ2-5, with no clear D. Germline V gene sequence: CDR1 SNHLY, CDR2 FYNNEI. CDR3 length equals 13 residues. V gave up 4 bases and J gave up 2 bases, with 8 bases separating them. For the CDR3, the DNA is TGTGCCAGCAGTGTGGGTCAGCAAGAGACCCAGTACTTC. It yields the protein CASSVGQQETQYF.

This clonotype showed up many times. The CDR3 coding sequence is TGTGCCAGCAGCTCTCGGACTAGCGCACCAGGGGAGACCCAGTACTTC. As protein: CASSSRTSAPGETQYF. The chain employs TRBV7-8 and TRBJ2-5, with TRBD2 identical over 9 bases. In germline, CDR1 is SGHVS, CDR2 FQNEAQ. The CDR3 consists of 16 residues. V gave up 4 bases and J gave up 5 bases; unmatched junction bases: 11.

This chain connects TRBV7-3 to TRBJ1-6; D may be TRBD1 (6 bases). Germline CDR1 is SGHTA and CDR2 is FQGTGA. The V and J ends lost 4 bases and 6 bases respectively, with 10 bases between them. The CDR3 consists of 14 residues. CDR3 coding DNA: TGTGCCAGCAGCTCGAGGGGGGGTAATTCACCCCTCCACTTT. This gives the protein CASSSRGGNSPLHF.

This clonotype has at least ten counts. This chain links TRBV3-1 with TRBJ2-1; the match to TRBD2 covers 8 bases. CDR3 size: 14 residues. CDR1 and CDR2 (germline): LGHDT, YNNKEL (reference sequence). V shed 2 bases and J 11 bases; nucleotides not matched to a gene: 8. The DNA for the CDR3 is TGTGCCAGCAGCCAACGCGTTAGCGGGGATAAGCAGTTCTTC. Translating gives CASSQRVSGDKQFF.

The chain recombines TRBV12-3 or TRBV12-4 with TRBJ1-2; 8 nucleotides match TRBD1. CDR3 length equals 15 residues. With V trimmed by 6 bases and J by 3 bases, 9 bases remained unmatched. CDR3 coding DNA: TGTGCCAGCAGCAAACCCGGACAGGGTCACTATGGCTACACCTTC. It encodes CASSKPGQGHYGYTF.

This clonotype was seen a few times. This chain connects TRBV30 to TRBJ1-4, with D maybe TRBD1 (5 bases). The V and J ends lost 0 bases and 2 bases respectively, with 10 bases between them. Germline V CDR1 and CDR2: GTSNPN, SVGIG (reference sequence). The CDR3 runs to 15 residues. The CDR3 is CAWSVLGGTNEKLFF. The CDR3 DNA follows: TGTGCCTGGAGTGTACTCGGGGGGACTAATGAAAAACTGTTTTTT.

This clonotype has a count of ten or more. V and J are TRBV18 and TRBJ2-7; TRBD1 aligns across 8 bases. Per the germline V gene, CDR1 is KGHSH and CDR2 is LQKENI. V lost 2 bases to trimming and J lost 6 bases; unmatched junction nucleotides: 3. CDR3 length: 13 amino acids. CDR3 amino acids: CASSPGDRGEQYF. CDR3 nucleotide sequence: TGTGCCAGCTCACCAGGTGACAGGGGCGAGCAGTACTTC.

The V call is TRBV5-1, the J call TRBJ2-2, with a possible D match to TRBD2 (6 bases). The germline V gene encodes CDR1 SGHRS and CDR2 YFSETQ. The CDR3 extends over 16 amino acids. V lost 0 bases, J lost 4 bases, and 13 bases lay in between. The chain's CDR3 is CASSLAFSGGTGELFF. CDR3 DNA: TGCGCCAGCAGCTTGGCCTTTAGCGGAGGCACCGGGGAGCTGTTTTTT.

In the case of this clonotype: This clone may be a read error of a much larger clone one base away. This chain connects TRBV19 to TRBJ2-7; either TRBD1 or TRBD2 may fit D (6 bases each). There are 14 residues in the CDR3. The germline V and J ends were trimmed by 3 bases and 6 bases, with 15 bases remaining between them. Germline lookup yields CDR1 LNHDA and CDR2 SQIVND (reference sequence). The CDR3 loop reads CASSILPGALEQYF. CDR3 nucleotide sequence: TGTGCCAGTAGTATTCTACCGGGGGCACTCGAGCAGTACTTC.

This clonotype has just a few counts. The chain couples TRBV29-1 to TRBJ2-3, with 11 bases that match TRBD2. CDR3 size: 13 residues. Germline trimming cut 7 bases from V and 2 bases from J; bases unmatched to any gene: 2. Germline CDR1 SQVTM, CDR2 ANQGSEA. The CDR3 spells CSGLAGYTDTQYF. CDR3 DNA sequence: TGCAGCGGACTAGCGGGGTACACAGATACGCAGTATTTT.

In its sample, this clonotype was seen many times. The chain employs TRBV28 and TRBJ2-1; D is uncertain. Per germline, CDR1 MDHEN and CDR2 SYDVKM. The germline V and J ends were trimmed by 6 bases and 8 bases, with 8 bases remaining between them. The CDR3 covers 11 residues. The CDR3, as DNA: TGTGCCAGCAGCACAATCGATGAGCAGTTCTTC. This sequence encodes CASSTIDEQFF.

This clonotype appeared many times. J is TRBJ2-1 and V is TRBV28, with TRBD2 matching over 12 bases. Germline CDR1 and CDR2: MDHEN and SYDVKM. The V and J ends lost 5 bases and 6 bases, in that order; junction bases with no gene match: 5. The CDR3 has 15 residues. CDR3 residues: CASSPGLAGTNEQFF. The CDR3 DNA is TGTGCCAGCAGTCCCGGACTAGCGGGAACCAATGAGCAGTTCTTC.

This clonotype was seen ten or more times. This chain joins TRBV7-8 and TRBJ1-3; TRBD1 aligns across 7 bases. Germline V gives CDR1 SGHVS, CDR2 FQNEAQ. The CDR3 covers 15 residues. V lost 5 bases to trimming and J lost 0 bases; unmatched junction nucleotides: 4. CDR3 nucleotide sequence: TGTGCCAGCAGCAGGGGACAGCACTCTGGAAACACCATATATTTT. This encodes CASSRGQHSGNTIYF. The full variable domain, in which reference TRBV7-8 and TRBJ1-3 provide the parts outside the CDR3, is GAGVSQSPRYKVAKRGQDVALRCDPISGHVSLFWYQQALGQGPEFLTYFQNEAQLDKSGLPSDRFFAERPEGSVSTLKIQRTQQEDSAVYLCASSRGQHSGNTIYFGEGSWLTVV.

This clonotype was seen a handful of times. DNA of the CDR3: TGTGCCAGCAGCACTACAGGGGGCTCAGATACGCAGTATTTT. It specifies CASSTTGGSDTQYF. V and J are TRBV11-3 and TRBJ2-3; TRBD1 matches 9 bases. CDR3 length: 14 residues. Germline V gene lookup returns CDR1 SGHNT and CDR2 YENEEA. Trimming removed 5 bases from V and 4 bases from J; junction bases left unmatched: 4.

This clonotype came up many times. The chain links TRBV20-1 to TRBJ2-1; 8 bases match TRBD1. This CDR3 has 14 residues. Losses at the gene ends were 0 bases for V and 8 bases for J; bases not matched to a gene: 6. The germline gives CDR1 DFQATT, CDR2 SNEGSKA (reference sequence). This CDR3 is CSARDSDRDHEQFF. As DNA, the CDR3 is TGCAGTGCTAGAGATTCGGACAGGGACCATGAGCAGTTCTTC.

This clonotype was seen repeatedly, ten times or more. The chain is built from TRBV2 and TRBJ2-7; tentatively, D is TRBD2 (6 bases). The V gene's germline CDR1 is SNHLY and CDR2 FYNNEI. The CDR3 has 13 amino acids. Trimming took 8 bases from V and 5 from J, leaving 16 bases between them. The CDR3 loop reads CASGLRERNEQYF. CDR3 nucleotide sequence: TGTGCCAGCGGTTTACGGGAGAGGAACGAGCAGTACTTC.

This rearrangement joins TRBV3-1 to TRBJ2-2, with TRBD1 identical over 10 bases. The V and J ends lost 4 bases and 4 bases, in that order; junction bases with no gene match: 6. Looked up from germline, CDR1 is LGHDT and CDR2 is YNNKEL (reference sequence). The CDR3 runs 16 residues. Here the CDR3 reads CASSLRTGGSTGELFF. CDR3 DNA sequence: TGTGCCAGCAGCCTCAGGACAGGGGGGAGCACCGGGGAGCTGTTTTTT. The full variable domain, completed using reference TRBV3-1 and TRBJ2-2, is DTAVSQTPKYLVTQMGNDKSIKCEQNLGHDTMYWYKQDSKKFLKIMFSYNNKELIINETVPNRFSPKSPDKAHLNLHINSLELGDSAVYFCASSLRTGGSTGELFFGEGSRLTVL.